These T cell receptor beta chains were read from a single sample in a study of T cells in Graves' hyperthyroidism and ophthalmopathy. TCRdb fed the multiplex PCR reads into MiXCR, producing one record per CDR3 protein. The data hold some 560,000 distinct CDR3 sequences, with more than 15% observed a single time. The sample taken for sequencing was blood. The receptor source for this set is a woman younger than 45 with Graves' hyperthyroidism. Both conserved end residues are part of each CDR3. The order of the fields is V gene, clone size, J gene, D gene, CDR3 DNA, CDR3 protein. The D gene is left open where the match is weak. For some rows the clone size is stated as once, few or many, or as a class when expanded; others skip it.

TRBV5-1	-	TRBJ2-3	-	TGCGCCAGCACCCACGGGCGGGCCCTCGCCGATACGCAGTATTTT	CASTHGRALADTQYF
TRBV28	once	TRBJ1-5	TRBD1	TGTGCCAGCAGTGCCGCTGGGACAGGGAAGATTCAGCCCCAGCATTTT	CASSAAGTGKIQPQHF
TRBV14	-	TRBJ2-5	-	TGTGCCAGCAGCCAAGGGACCCTCGGGACCCAGTACTTC	CASSQGTLGTQYF
TRBV18	few	TRBJ2-3	-	TGTGCCAGCTCAGCGCTGGGGGGCACAGATACGCAGTATTTT	CASSALGGTDTQYF
TRBV11-2	once	TRBJ2-3	TRBD2	TGTGCCAGCAGCATCCGACTAGCGGGTAGCGCAGATACGCAGTATTTT	CASSIRLAGSADTQYF
TRBV20-1	-	TRBJ2-4	-	TGCAGTGCCTCCGTTCAGACCAATAGGGTCAAAAACATTCAGTACTTC	CSASVQTNRVKNIQYF
TRBV15	many	TRBJ2-5	TRBD1	TGTGCCACCAGCAGGCGTTCCGGGACAGGGTACCAAGAGACCCAGTACTTC	CATSRRSGTGYQETQYF
TRBV9	few	TRBJ2-4	-	TGTGCCAGCAGCGAGGCGGACAGCCTAGCCAAAAACATTCAGTACTTC	CASSEADSLAKNIQYF
TRBV7-2	-	TRBJ1-3	TRBD1	TGTGCCAGCAGCTCAGGGTACACAGGGGGTAACTCTGGAAACACCATATATTTT	CASSSGYTGGNSGNTIYF
TRBV18	-	TRBJ1-2	-	TGTGCCAGCTCACCGTACCGGGCTGATGAACTGGACGGCTACACCTTC	CASSPYRADELDGYTF
TRBV19	once	TRBJ2-1	TRBD1	TGTGCCAGTAGTATAGTAGGGGGACAGGGGTTCAGTGAGCAGTTCTTC	CASSIVGGQGFSEQFF
TRBV6-2/TRBV6-3	many	TRBJ1-1	-	TGTGCCAGCAGTAGCAAAACCGGGACATTGAACACTGAAGCTTTCTTT	CASSSKTGTLNTEAFF
TRBV12-3/TRBV12-4	many	TRBJ2-7	-	TGTGCCAGCAGTTTAAACTTCGAGCAGTACTTC	CASSLNFEQYF